These T cell receptor beta chains were read from a single sample in a study of blood T cell repertoires in COVID-19. Clones were read by immunoSEQ multiplex PCR, and TCRdb kept only the in-frame ones, dropping some. The data hold 12,000 or so clones, with roughly nine tenths observed a single time. The sequencing sample was made of peripheral blood. Receptors were obtained from a man aged 65-85 years with active COVID-19. CDR3s include the opening cysteine and the closing phenylalanine or tryptophan. A D gene is named only where the DNA matches it firmly. A clone size is listed for some rows: how often the clone was seen (once, few, many), or a class if it is expanded.

D gene	V gene	J gene	clone size	CDR3 protein	CDR3 DNA
.	TRBV5-1	TRBJ2-2	.	CASSSGELANTGELFF	TGCGCCAGCAGCTCCGGGGAACTAGCGAACACCGGGGAGCTGTTTTTT
.	TRBV7-2	TRBJ2-5	.	CASSFSSQYQETQYF	TGTGCCAGCAGCTTTAGCTCTCAGTACCAAGAGACCCAGTACTTC
.	TRBV12-3/TRBV12-4	TRBJ1-5	.	CASSYEEDQPQHF	TGTGCCAGCAGTTATGAGGAGGATCAGCCCCAGCATTTT
TRBD2	TRBV18	TRBJ2-7	.	CASSPPVLAGGEGDEQYF	TGTGCCAGCTCACCACCGGTACTAGCGGGAGGTGAAGGGGACGAGCAGTACTTC
.	TRBV5-6	TRBJ1-3	.	CASSFLGAPIYF	TGTGCCAGCAGCTTTTTGGGGGCACCCATATATTTT
TRBD1	TRBV3-1/TRBV3-2	TRBJ1-1	.	CASSRRTGPEAFF	TGTGCCAGCAGCAGAAGGACAGGGCCTGAAGCTTTCTTT
.	TRBV7-9	TRBJ1-1	.	CASSLGGMNTEAFF	TGTGCCAGCAGCTTAGGAGGTATGAACACTGAAGCTTTCTTT
.	TRBV3-1/TRBV3-2	TRBJ2-2	.	CASSTTGELFF	TGTGCCAGCAGCACAACCGGGGAGCTGTTTTTT
TRBD1	TRBV10-3	TRBJ1-2	.	CASPQDRIRPRSVRYTF	TGTGCCAGCCCCCAGGACAGGATCAGACCTAGATCCGTTCGGTACACCTTC
.	TRBV6-5	TRBJ2-7	.	CASSYSAGTNTYEQYF	TGTGCCAGCAGTTACTCCGCGGGAACCAACACTTACGAGCAGTACTTC
.	TRBV19	TRBJ2-5	once	CASSIERGETQYF	TGTGCCAGTAGTATAGAAAGGGGTGAGACCCAGTACTTC
.	TRBV2	TRBJ2-7	.	CASSPRDNYEQYF	TGTGCCAGCAGCCCCCGGGACAACTACGAGCAGTACTTC
TRBD1	TRBV29-1	TRBJ2-1	.	CSVRQGMANEQFF	TGCAGCGTGCGACAGGGGATGGCCAATGAGCAGTTCTTC
.	TRBV2	TRBJ1-3	.	CASRFLSGNTIYF	TGTGCCAGCAGATTCCTCTCTGGAAACACCATATATTTT
.	TRBV4-1	TRBJ2-5	.	CASSPLQLVIQETQYF	TGCGCCAGCAGCCCCTTACAACTAGTAATCCAAGAGACCCAGTACTTC
.	TRBV6-5	TRBJ1-5	.	CASSYGGGQPQHF	TGTGCCAGCAGTTACGGTGGCGGCCAGCCCCAGCATTTT
.	TRBV10-2	TRBJ2-1	.	CASSESGEQFF	TGCGCCAGCAGTGAAAGCGGCGAGCAGTTCTTC
.	TRBV7-9	TRBJ1-2	.	CASSLMNLANYGYTF	TGTGCCAGCAGCTTAATGAACTTAGCTAACTATGGCTACACCTTC
.	TRBV21-1	TRBJ1-1	.	CASSKVKGQRNTEAFF	TGTGCCAGCAGCAAAGTAAAGGGACAAAGGAACACTGAAGCTTTCTTT
.	TRBV19	TRBJ1-1	.	CASSTPDSTKEAFF	TGTGCCAGTAGTACCCCGGACAGCACTAAGGAAGCTTTCTTT
TRBD1	TRBV6-5	TRBJ2-7	.	CASSSGTGGTYEQYF	TGTGCCAGCAGTTCAGGGACAGGGGGCACCTACGAGCAGTACTTC
.	TRBV25-1	TRBJ1-1	.	CASSQGSMSAFF	TGTGCCAGCAGCCAGGGGTCCATGAGCGCTTTCTTT
TRBD2	TRBV6-4	TRBJ2-3	.	CASSLGLAGVTDTQYF	TGTGCCAGCAGTCTCGGACTAGCGGGAGTAACAGATACGCAGTATTTT
TRBD1	TRBV11-1	TRBJ1-1	.	CASSLESRDRAVAFF	TGTGCCAGCAGCTTAGAAAGCCGGGACAGGGCAGTCGCTTTCTTT
TRBD2	TRBV7-3	TRBJ2-7	.	CASSLRAPLRSGGENEQYF	TGTGCCAGCAGCTTAAGGGCCCCTTTGAGGAGCGGGGGGGAAAACGAGCAGTACTTC
.	TRBV25-1	TRBJ2-1	.	CASSELVARNEQFF	TGTGCCAGCAGTGAATTGGTCGCGCGCAATGAGCAGTTCTTC
TRBD2	TRBV27	TRBJ2-7	few	CASSLLPSGARSSYEQYF	TGTGCCAGCAGTTTATTGCCTAGCGGGGCCAGGAGCTCCTACGAGCAGTACTTC
.	TRBV30	TRBJ1-2	.	CAWSWENGYTF	TGTGCCTGGAGTTGGGAGAATGGCTACACCTTC
.	TRBV15	TRBJ1-1	.	CATSRGNRENTEAFF	TGTGCCACCAGCAGGGGGAACAGGGAGAACACTGAAGCTTTCTTT
.	TRBV5-1	TRBJ1-3	.	CASSPRGASGNTIYF	TGCGCCAGCAGCCCCCGGGGAGCCTCTGGAAACACCATATATTTT
.	TRBV20-1	TRBJ1-2	.	CSAGRGYTF	TGCAGTGCTGGTCGGGGCTACACCTTC
.	TRBV6-1	TRBJ1-2	.	CASSDRGARGYTF	TGTGCCAGCAGTGACCGGGGGGCTCGTGGCTACACCTTC
.	TRBV4-3	TRBJ1-6	.	CASSQDRAKPLYNSPLHF	TGCGCCAGCAGCCAAGACAGGGCCAAACCCTTATATAATTCACCCCTCCACTTT
.	TRBV5-1	TRBJ2-3	.	CASSFEGRGDTQYF	TGCGCCAGCAGCTTTGAGGGCCGGGGAGATACGCAGTATTTT
.	TRBV3-1/TRBV3-2	TRBJ2-7	.	CASSRRQSYEQYF	TGTGCCAGCAGCCGCAGACAGTCCTACGAGCAGTACTTC
.	TRBV4-1	TRBJ1-4	.	CASSQSKSGGVKEKLFF	TGCGCCAGCAGCCAATCCAAATCGGGGGGAGTGAAGGAAAAACTGTTTTTT
TRBD2	TRBV10-3	TRBJ2-7	.	CAISELGLAGGYEQYF	TGTGCCATCAGTGAGTTAGGACTAGCGGGAGGGTACGAGCAGTACTTC
.	TRBV5-1	TRBJ1-2	once	CASSAGSPGIASGYTF	TGCGCCAGCAGCGCGGGATCCCCGGGTATCGCATCTGGCTACACCTTC
TRBD1	TRBV6-5	TRBJ2-1	.	CASSPRGWEQFF	TGTGCCAGCAGTCCCAGGGGGTGGGAGCAGTTCTTC
.	TRBV7-6	TRBJ1-2	.	CASSLQSYSTYGYTF	TGTGCCAGCAGCTTACAGAGTTACAGTACCTATGGCTACACCTTC
.	TRBV5-6	TRBJ2-5	.	CASSPIERVQETQYF	TGTGCCAGCAGCCCTATCGAGCGGGTCCAAGAGACCCAGTACTTC
TRBD1	TRBV2	TRBJ1-1	.	CATKGQGMRWEAFF	TGTGCCACGAAAGGACAGGGGATGCGCTGGGAAGCTTTCTTT
.	TRBV9	TRBJ2-5	.	CASSVAWATQETQYF	TGTGCCAGCAGCGTAGCATGGGCAACTCAAGAGACCCAGTACTTC
.	TRBV6-5	TRBJ1-2	.	CASAPAGPNGYTF	TGTGCCAGCGCTCCCGCAGGGCCCAATGGCTACACCTTC
.	TRBV5-4	TRBJ2-7	once	CASSLAVWESEQYF	TGTGCCAGCAGCTTGGCCGTCTGGGAGAGCGAGCAGTACTTC
.	TRBV4-3	TRBJ1-2	.	CASSQVRNRALYGYTF	TGCGCCAGCAGCCAAGTACGAAACAGAGCTCTTTATGGCTACACCTTC
TRBD2	TRBV5-1	TRBJ2-1	.	CASSLSGSGGAAYNEQFF	TGCGCCAGCAGCTTATCGGGTAGCGGGGGGGCCGCCTACAATGAGCAGTTCTTC
TRBD2	TRBV5-1	TRBJ2-5	.	CASSFSGGRWETQYF	TGCGCCAGCAGCTTTAGCGGGGGCCGGTGGGAGACCCAGTACTTC
TRBD2	TRBV3-1/TRBV3-2	TRBJ2-4	once	CASSQGRALAKNIQYF	TGTGCCAGCAGCCAGGGGAGGGCCCTCGCCAAAAACATTCAGTACTTC
.	TRBV9	TRBJ1-2	.	CASSVTGGAGYTF	TGTGCCAGCAGCGTAACGGGGGGAGCTGGCTACACCTTC
TRBD1	TRBV3-1/TRBV3-2	TRBJ1-6	few	CASSPQGATYNSPLHF	TGTGCCAGCAGCCCGCAGGGGGCCACCTATAATTCACCCCTCCACTTT
.	TRBV6-2/TRBV6-3	TRBJ2-7	.	CASSYYGAYEQYF	TGTGCCAGCAGTTACTATGGGGCTTACGAGCAGTACTTC
.	TRBV7-9	TRBJ2-3	.	CASRGTLAPDTDTQYF	TGTGCCAGCAGGGGCACACTAGCACCTGACACAGATACGCAGTATTTT
.	TRBV4-2	TRBJ1-1	.	CASSQGRRTEAFF	TGTGCCAGCAGCCAAGGAAGGAGAACTGAAGCTTTCTTT
TRBD2	TRBV4-2	TRBJ2-5	.	CASSQPSGGSPQETQYF	TGTGCCAGCAGCCAACCTAGCGGGGGGTCGCCACAAGAGACCCAGTACTTC